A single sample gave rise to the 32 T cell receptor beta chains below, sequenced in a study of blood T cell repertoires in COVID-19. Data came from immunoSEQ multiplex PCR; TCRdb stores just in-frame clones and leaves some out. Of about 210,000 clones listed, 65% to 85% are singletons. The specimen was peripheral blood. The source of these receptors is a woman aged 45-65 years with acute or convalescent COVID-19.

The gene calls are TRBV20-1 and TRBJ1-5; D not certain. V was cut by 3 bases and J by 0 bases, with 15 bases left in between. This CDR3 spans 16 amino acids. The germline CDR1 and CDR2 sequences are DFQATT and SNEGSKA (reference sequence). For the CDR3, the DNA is TGCAGTGCTAGTTCGGGAGGTTGGTTTAGCAATCAGCCCCAGCATTTT. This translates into CSASSGGWFSNQPQHF.

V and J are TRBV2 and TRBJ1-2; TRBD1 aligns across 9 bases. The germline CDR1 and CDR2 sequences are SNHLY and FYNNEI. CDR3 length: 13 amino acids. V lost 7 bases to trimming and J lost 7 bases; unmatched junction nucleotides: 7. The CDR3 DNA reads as TGTGCCAGCAAGCCACAGGGGGCGGGTGGCTACACCTTC. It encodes CASKPQGAGGYTF.

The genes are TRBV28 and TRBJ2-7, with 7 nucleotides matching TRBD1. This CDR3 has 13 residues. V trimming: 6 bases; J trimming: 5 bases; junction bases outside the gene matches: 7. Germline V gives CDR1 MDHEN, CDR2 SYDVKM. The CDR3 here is CASRGQSQNEQYF. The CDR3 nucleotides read TGTGCCAGCAGGGGACAGTCCCAAAACGAGCAGTACTTC.

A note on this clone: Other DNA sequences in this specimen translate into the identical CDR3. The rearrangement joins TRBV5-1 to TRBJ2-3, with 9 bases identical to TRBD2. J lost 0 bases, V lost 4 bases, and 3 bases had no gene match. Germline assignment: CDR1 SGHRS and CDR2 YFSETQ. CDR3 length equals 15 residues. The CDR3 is CASSLAGRSTDTQYF. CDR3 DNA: TGCGCCAGCAGCCTAGCGGGACGGAGCACAGATACGCAGTATTTT.

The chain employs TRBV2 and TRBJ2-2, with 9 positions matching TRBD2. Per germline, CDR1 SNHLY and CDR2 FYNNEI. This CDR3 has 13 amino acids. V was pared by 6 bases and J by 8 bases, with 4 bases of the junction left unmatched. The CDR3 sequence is CASRTSGVGELFF. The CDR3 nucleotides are TGTGCCAGCAGGACTAGCGGAGTAGGGGAGCTGTTTTTT.

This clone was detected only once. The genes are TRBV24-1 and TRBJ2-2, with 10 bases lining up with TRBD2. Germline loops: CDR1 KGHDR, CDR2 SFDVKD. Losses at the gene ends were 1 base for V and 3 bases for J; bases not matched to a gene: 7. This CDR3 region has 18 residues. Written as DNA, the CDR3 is TGTGCCACCAGTGATTTCTCTAGCGGGAGCCTGTACACCGGGGAGCTGTTTTTT. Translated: CATSDFSSGSLYTGELFF.

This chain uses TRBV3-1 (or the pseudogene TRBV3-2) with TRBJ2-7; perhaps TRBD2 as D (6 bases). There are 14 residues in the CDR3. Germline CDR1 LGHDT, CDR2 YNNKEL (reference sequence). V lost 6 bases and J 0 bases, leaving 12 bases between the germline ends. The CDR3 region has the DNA TGTGCCAGCAGTGTTAGCGGCTACTCCTACGAGCAGTACTTC. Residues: CASSVSGYSYEQYF.

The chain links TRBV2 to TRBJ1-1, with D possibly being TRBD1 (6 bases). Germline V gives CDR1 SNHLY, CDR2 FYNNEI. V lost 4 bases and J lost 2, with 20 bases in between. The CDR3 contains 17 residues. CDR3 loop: CASSGWAGGLLNTEAFF. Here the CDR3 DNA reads TGTGCCAGCAGTGGGTGGGCGGGGGGCCTTTTAAACACTGAAGCTTTCTTT. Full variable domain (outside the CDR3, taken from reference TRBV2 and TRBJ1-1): EPEVTQTPSHQVTQMGQEVILRCVPISNHLYFYWYRQILGQKVEFLVSFYNNEISEKSEIFDDQFSVERPDGSNFTLKIRSTKLEDSAMYFCASSGWAGGLLNTEAFFGQGTRLTVV.

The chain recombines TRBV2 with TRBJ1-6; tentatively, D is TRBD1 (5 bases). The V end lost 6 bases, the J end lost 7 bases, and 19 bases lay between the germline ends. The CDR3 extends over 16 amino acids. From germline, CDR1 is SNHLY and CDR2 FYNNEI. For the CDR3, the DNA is TGTGCCAGCAGATCCTCCGTCGGGGGGAGAAATTCACCCCTCCACTTT. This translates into CASRSSVGGRNSPLHF.

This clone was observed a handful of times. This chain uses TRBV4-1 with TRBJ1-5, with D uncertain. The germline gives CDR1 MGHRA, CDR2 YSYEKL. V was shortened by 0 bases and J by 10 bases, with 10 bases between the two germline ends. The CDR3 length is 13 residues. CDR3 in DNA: TGCGCCAGCAGCCAAGATGCCTCAACTCCCCAGCATTTT. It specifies CASSQDASTPQHF.

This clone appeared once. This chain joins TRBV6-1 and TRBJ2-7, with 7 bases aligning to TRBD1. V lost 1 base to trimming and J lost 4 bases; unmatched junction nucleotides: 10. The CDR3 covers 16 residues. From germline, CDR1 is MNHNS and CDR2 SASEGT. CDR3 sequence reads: CASSEGYTGEPYEQYF. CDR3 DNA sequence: TGTGCCAGCAGTGAAGGGTATACAGGGGAACCATACGAGCAGTACTTC.

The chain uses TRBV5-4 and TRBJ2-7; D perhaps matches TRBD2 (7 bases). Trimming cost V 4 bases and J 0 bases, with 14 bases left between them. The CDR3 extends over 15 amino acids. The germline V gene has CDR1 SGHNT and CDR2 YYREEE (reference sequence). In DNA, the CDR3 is TGTGCCAGCAGCAAGGGGGGGGCCAACTCCTACGAGCAGTACTTC. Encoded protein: CASSKGGANSYEQYF. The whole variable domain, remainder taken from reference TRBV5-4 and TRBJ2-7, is ETGVTQSPTHLIKTRGQQVTLRCSSQSGHNTVSWYQQALGQGPQFIFQYYREEENGRGNFPPRFSGLQFPNYSSELNVNALELDDSALYLCASSKGGANSYEQYFGPGTRLTVT.

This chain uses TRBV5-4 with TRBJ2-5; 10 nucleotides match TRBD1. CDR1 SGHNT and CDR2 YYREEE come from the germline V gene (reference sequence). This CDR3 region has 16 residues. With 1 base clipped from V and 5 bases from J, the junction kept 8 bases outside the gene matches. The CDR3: CASSLPPGQGLETQYF. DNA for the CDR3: TGTGCCAGCAGCTTGCCTCCGGGACAGGGGTTGGAGACCCAGTACTTC. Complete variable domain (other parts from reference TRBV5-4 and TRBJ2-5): ETGVTQSPTHLIKTRGQQVTLRCSSQSGHNTVSWYQQALGQGPQFIFQYYREEENGRGNFPPRFSGLQFPNYSSELNVNALELDDSALYLCASSLPPGQGLETQYFGPGTRLLVL.

In DNA form, the CDR3 reads TGTGCCAGCAGCTCCACTAGTTCTGGGGTATCAGATACGCAGTATTTT. This codes for CASSSTSSGVSDTQYF. The chain is built from TRBV5-6 and TRBJ2-3; D possibly corresponds to TRBD2 (5 bases). The CDR3 has 16 amino acids. V lost 3 bases and J lost 4, with 18 bases in between. Germline assignment: CDR1 SGHDT and CDR2 YYEEEE.

CDR3 bases: TGTGCCAGCAACGTTCAGGGGAACACCGGGGAGCTGTTTTTT. It is translated as CASNVQGNTGELFF. This sequence joins TRBV2 and TRBJ2-2; weak D call: TRBD1 (5 bases). CDR1 and CDR2 (germline): SNHLY, FYNNEI. This CDR3 has 14 residues. Trimming took off 7 bases at V and 1 base at J, with 10 bases between the two ends.

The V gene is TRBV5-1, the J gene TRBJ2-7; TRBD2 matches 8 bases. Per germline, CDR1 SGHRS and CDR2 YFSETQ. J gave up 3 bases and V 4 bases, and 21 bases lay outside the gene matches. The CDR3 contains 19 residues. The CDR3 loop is CASSPRVYVGRDLRYEQYF. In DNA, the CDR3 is TGCGCCAGCAGCCCCCGGGTTTATGTCGGGAGGGACCTCCGCTACGAGCAGTACTTC.

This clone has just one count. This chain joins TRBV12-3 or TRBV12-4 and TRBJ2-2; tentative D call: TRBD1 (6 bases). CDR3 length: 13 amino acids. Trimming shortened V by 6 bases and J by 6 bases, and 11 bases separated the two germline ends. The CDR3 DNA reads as TGTGCCAGCAGCCAGGGGAATGCCGGGGAGCTGTTTTTT. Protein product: CASSQGNAGELFF.

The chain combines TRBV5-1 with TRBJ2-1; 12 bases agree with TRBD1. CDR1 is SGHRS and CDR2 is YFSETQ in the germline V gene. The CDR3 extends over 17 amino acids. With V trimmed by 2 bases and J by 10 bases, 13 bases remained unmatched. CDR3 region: CASSFGTGGARREEQFF. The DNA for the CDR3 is TGCGCCAGCAGCTTCGGGACAGGGGGCGCAAGGAGGGAGGAGCAGTTCTTC.

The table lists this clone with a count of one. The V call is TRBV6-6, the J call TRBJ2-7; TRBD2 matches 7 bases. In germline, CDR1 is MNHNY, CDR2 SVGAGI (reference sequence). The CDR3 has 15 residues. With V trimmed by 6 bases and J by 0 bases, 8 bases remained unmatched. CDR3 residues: CASRLQTSASYEQYF. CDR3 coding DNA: TGTGCCAGCAGGCTCCAAACTAGCGCCTCCTACGAGCAGTACTTC.

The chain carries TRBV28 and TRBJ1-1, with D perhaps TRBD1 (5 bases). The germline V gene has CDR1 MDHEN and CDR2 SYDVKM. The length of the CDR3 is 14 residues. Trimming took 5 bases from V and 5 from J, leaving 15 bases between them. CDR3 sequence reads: CASSIGRGGTEAFF. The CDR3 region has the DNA TGTGCCAGCAGTATAGGCCGGGGGGGAACTGAAGCTTTCTTT. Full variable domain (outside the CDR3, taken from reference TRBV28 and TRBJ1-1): DVKVTQSSRYLVKRTGEKVFLECVQDMDHENMFWYRQDPGLGLRLIYFSYDVKMKEKGDIPEGYSVSREKKERFSLILESASTNQTSMYLCASSIGRGGTEAFFGQGTRLTVV.

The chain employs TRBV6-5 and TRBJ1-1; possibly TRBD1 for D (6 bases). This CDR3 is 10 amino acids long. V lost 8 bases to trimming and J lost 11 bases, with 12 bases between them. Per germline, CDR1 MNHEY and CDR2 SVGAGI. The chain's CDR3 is CASYQGTAFF. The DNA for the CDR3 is TGTGCCAGCTACCAGGGGACGGCTTTCTTT.

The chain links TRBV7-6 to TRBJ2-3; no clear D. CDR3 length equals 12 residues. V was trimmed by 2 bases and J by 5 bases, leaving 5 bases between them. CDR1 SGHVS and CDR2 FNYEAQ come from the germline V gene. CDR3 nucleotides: TGTGCCAGCAGCTTACTCCTAGATACGCAGTATTTT. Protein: CASSLLLDTQYF.

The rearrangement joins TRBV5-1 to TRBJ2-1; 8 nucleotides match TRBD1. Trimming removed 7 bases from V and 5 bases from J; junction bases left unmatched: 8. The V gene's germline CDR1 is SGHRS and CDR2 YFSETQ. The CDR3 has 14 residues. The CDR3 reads CASGTGGSHNEQFF. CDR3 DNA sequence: TGCGCCAGCGGGACAGGAGGGTCCCACAATGAGCAGTTCTTC.

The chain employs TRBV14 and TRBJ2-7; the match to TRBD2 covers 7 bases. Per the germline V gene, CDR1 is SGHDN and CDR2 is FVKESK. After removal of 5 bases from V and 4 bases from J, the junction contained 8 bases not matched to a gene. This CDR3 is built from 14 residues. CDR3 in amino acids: CASSTRLAEYEQYF. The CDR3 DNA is TGTGCCAGCAGCACTAGGCTAGCGGAATACGAGCAGTACTTC.

As DNA, the CDR3 is TGCGCCAGCAGGCCCGGAGTCGGGGACTATGGCTACACCTTC. Its protein product is CASRPGVGDYGYTF. V usage is TRBV5-1 and J usage is TRBJ1-2; D not resolved. Germline V CDR1 and CDR2: SGHRS, YFSETQ. The CDR3 spans 14 residues. Trimming removed 5 bases from V and 3 bases from J, with 14 bases in between.

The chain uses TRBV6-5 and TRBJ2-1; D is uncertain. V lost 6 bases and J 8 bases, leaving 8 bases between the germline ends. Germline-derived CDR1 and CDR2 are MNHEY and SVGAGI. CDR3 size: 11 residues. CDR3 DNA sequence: TGTGCCAGCAGCAGGTGGGATGAGCAGTTCTTC. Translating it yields CASSRWDEQFF.

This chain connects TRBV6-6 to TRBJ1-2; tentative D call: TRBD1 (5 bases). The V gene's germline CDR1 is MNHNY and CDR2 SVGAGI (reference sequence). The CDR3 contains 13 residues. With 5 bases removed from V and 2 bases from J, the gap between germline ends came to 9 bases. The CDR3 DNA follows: TGTGCCAGCAGTCCGACAGAGAACTATGGCTACACCTTC. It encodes CASSPTENYGYTF.

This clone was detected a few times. Here the CDR3 reads CASSLVSSGFGEQYF. CDR3 bases: TGTGCCAGCAGCTTAGTATCTTCCGGGTTTGGCGAGCAGTACTTC. The gene calls are TRBV11-2 and TRBJ2-7; no reliable D call. V lost 1 base and J lost 6, with 16 bases in between. The CDR3 runs to 15 residues. Germline V gene data show CDR1 as SGHAT and CDR2 as FQNNGV.

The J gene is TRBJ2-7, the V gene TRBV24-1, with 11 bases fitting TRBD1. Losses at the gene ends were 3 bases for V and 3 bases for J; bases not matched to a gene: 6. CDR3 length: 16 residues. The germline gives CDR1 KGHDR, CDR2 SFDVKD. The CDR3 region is CATSDPGTGGGYEQYF. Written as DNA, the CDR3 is TGTGCCACCAGTGATCCAGGGACAGGGGGAGGCTACGAGCAGTACTTC.

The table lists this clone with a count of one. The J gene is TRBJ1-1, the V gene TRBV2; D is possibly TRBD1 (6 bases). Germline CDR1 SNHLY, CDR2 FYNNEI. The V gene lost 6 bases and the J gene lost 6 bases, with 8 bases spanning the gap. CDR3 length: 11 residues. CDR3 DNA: TGTGCCAGCAGGGCAGGGGCTGAAGCTTTCTTT. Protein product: CASRAGAEAFF. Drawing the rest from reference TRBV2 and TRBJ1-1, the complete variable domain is EPEVTQTPSHQVTQMGQEVILRCVPISNHLYFYWYRQILGQKVEFLVSFYNNEISEKSEIFDDQFSVERPDGSNFTLKIRSTKLEDSAMYFCASRAGAEAFFGQGTRLTVV.

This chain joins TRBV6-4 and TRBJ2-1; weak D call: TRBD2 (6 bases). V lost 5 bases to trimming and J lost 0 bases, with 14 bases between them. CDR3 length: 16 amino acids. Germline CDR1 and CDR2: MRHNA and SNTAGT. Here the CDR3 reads CASSYQAGSSYNEQFF. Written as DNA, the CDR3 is TGTGCCAGCAGTTACCAAGCGGGCAGCTCCTACAATGAGCAGTTCTTC.

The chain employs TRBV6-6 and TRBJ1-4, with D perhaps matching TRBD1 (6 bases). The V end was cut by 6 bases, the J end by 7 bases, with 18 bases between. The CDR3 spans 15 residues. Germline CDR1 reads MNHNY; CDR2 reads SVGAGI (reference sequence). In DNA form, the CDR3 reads TGTGCCAGCAGACTACAGGGTAATGGCCTTGAAAAACTGTTTTTT. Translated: CASRLQGNGLEKLFF.